This is a list of T cell receptor beta chains from one sample in a study of shared clonotypes between healthy human individuals. The protocol was immunoSEQ multiplex PCR, while the TCRdb copy is restricted to in-frame clones and leaves out a portion. The sample lists roughly 850,000 clones, roughly 96% seen once, with less than 0.25% in the top ten. Sequencing used naive CD8+ T cells sorted from blood. The origin of the receptors is a man younger than 40 in good health. Both conserved end residues are part of each CDR3. Fields, in order: V gene, D gene, J gene, CDR3 protein, CDR3 DNA. D genes are given only for firm matches.

V: TRBV7-2; D: .; J: TRBJ2-3; CDR3: CASSVQGTDTQYF; DNA: TGTGCCAGCAGCGTACAGGGCACAGATACGCAGTATTTT
V: TRBV7-3; D: .; J: TRBJ2-2; CDR3: CASSPWGGGELFF; DNA: TGTGCCAGCAGCCCGTGGGGTGGCGGGGAGCTGTTTTTT
V: TRBV27; D: .; J: TRBJ2-3; CDR3: CASSLENSGPDTQYF; DNA: TGTGCCAGCAGTTTGGAGAATAGCGGACCAGATACGCAGTATTTT
V: TRBV7-9; D: .; J: TRBJ2-7; CDR3: CASSLSLTGQNEQYF; DNA: TGTGCCAGCAGCTTATCGCTAACCGGTCAGAACGAGCAGTACTTC
V: TRBV27; D: .; J: TRBJ1-1; CDR3: CASSLLSNLEAFF; DNA: TGTGCCAGCAGTTTATTGAGCAATCTTGAAGCTTTCTTT
V: TRBV28; D: .; J: TRBJ1-5; CDR3: CASSFPAPEAGNQPQHF; DNA: TGTGCCAGCAGTTTCCCAGCCCCGGAGGCAGGGAATCAGCCCCAGCATTTT
V: TRBV2; D: .; J: TRBJ2-3; CDR3: CASSEGRAYTDTQYF; DNA: TGTGCCAGCAGTGAGGGCAGGGCATACACAGATACGCAGTATTTT
V: TRBV7-3; D: .; J: TRBJ1-1; CDR3: CASSLSIVDTEAFF; DNA: TGTGCCAGCAGCCTCTCCATAGTAGACACTGAAGCTTTCTTT
V: TRBV9; D: TRBD2; J: TRBJ2-7; CDR3: CASSAEGGASGSLDEQYF; DNA: TGTGCCAGCAGCGCTGAAGGTGGGGCTAGCGGGAGCTTGGACGAGCAGTACTTC
V: TRBV5-1; D: TRBD2; J: TRBJ2-7; CDR3: CASSLKASGDYEQYF; DNA: TGCGCCAGCAGCTTGAAGGCTAGCGGGGACTACGAGCAGTACTTC
V: TRBV27; D: .; J: TRBJ2-7; CDR3: CASSLSVGESSYEQYF; DNA: TGTGCCAGCAGTTTATCAGTGGGGGAAAGCTCCTACGAGCAGTACTTC
V: TRBV27; D: .; J: TRBJ2-2; CDR3: CASKNTGELFF; DNA: TGTGCCAGCAAGAACACCGGGGAGCTGTTTTTT
V: TRBV9; D: .; J: TRBJ1-2; CDR3: CASSGPNRLANYGYTF; DNA: TGTGCCAGCAGCGGACCCAACAGGTTAGCTAACTATGGCTACACCTTC
V: TRBV7-9; D: TRBD2; J: TRBJ2-3; CDR3: CASSSLESGVTDTQYF; DNA: TGTGCCAGCAGCTCACTAGAAAGCGGGGTCACAGATACGCAGTATTTT
V: TRBV27; D: .; J: TRBJ2-7; CDR3: CASSLGQSYEQYF; DNA: TGTGCCAGCAGCCTCGGACAGAGCTACGAGCAGTACTTC
V: TRBV30; D: .; J: TRBJ1-1; CDR3: CAWSGRGLDAFF; DNA: TGTGCCTGGAGTGGAAGGGGTCTGGATGCTTTCTTT